This T cell receptor (beta chain) came from a study of cytomegalovirus exposure and HLA in healthy donors (dated by TCRdb to about 2017). For context, the study as a whole: According to an earlier analysis of several hundred of the donors, about 179 million T cells yielded roughly 110 million unique TCR beta sequences and 276 Gb of sequence data. High-throughput TCR immunosequencing, statistical association of individual TCRs with disease status, and machine learning were combined to predict cytomegalovirus infection status. All discovery cohort repertoires had been generated on a single sequencing platform. A separate validation cohort of approximately 120 different subjects was used in addition to the roughly 670-subject first cohort. The number of typed donors differed by locus: roughly 620-640 for A, B, C, DRB1 and DQB1; approximately 520 for DQA1; about 600 for DPA1; and some 430 for DPB1. The genetic ancestry cluster associated with self-reported Caucasian donors included 81% of the roughly 400 genotyped donors. Using immunosequencing, the study profiled T cell repertoires from about 610 subjects and related those repertoires to cytomegalovirus serostatus. The later analysis used no new phenotypic data to find candidate immune exposures, relying instead on TCR beta sequences and their occurrence across donors. About five DR-DQ haplotypes were treated as single units for association and clustering because of strong linkage in the cohort. The study aimed to test whether cataloging public T cell receptors could reveal signatures of past pathogen exposure. HLA typing covered class I and class II loci at four-digit resolution. Across 398 genotyped donors of the cohort, an average of approximately 200,000 unique TCR beta nucleotide sequences per donor were sequenced, and approximately 19% of those sequences were non-productive. In an earlier analysis of roughly 600 of the donors, high-throughput TCR beta sequencing was used to judge whether each TCR beta V gene segment behaved as functional or pseudogenic. A later genetic analysis took genome-wide SNP genotypes for 398 of the 666 donors and used that subset as a discovery cohort. In a later analysis, previously published TCR beta repertoires from 666 donors were re-analyzed and high-resolution HLA genotyping was added so that TCR occurrence patterns could be studied. Donor age, sex, ethnicity and CMV serostatus were compiled together with the repertoire data. An early release that covered 500 to 800 HLA-typed donors contained approximately 300 gigabases of sequencing data and about 93 million unique TCR sequences.

Results the study describes overall, beyond this receptor: Compared with equally common non-associated chains, HLA-associated TCR beta chains in a later analysis were more clonally expanded and had lower generation probabilities. The presence/absence analyses assumed that sequencing depth was roughly uniform across donors, and that assumption may not be true. Several of the top co-occurrence clusters appeared to be linked to parvovirus B19, influenza, CMV and Epstein-Barr virus, according to a later analysis. For the cohort, immune exposure information was limited to CMV serostatus. A later genetic analysis associated a missense DCLRE1C variant with V-gene and J-gene trimming of TCR beta chains, and an independent cohort replicated the association. According to a later genetic analysis, donors in an Asian-associated ancestry cluster had fewer N-insertions in productive TCRs than the roughly 700-donor mean. HLA typing was unavailable for some donors at each locus, so association tests used only the typed subset. Specific HLA alleles were associated with over 15,000 TCR beta sequences at a false discovery rate of 0.05 in a later analysis. A few of the identified cytomegalovirus-associated TCR beta chains were confirmed in vitro to be specific for cytomegalovirus antigens. The classifier was reported to diagnose cytomegalovirus status with high specificity and sensitivity in both the original cohort and the validation cohort. Because counts were too low, around 17 rarely observed V segments, including chromosome 9 orphons, were left out of the earlier analysis of 587 of the donors. In an earlier analysis of approximately 590 of the donors, most TCR beta V segments were observed in productive rearrangements about 90% or about 30% of the time, broadly matching IMGT annotations. The study gave a list of roughly 150 TCR beta chains associated with cytomegalovirus. In a later analysis, the rate of TCR association differed among HLA loci, with DRB1 alleles having the most associated TCRs and HLA-C alleles having the fewest. The 87-base-pair reads could not distinguish some IMGT-functional V segments, including TRBV6-2 and TRBV6-3, so those segments were excluded. Most TCR sequences were seen in very few donors, while some public TCRs were found in many individuals. Linkage disequilibrium might explain the correlated functional status among segregating V segments, but an unknown experimental factor could not be excluded. In a later analysis, most CMV-associated TCR beta chains were found to appear HLA-restricted, with HLA associations seemingly driven largely by CMV exposure. According to the authors, the approach could potentially be generalized to other disease states and immunological phenotypes. A cluster of highly shared sequence variants was judged likely to be a technical artifact of the sequencing pipeline. When HLA alleles, especially DR and DQ, strongly co-occurred, attributing TCR associations to individual alleles was difficult. A further reported finding was that TCR beta sequences accurately predicted the HLA-A and HLA-B alleles for most subjects in the first cohort. This cohort had only TCR beta chains sequenced, and the lack of alpha or paired-chain data limited which features could be detected.

Deletion took 5 bases off V and 0 bases off J, with a span of 11 bases between the germline ends. The germline V gene provides CDR1 SNHLY and CDR2 FYNNEI. The CDR3 covers 16 residues, taking in both the cysteine and the phenylalanine. This entry keeps only the CDR3 DNA: 48 bases, framed from base 1. Libraries were built with the immunoSEQ multiplex PCR assay. A mixture of 60 forward primers for TCR Vbeta segments and 13 reverse primers for TCR Jbeta segments was used in the multiplex PCR. The CDR3 region of rearranged TCR beta genes was amplified from genomic DNA with a multiplex PCR assay. The Illumina HiSeq System was used to sequence the amplified TCR beta libraries as 87-base-pair reads. The paper's processing steps were these. Across the 500 to 850 repertoires, a later analysis counted 60 million to 90 million unique TCR beta chains, around 11 million of which were shared by at least two donors. To remove PCR and sequencing errors, raw reads were error-corrected and collapsed into unique sequences using a nearest-neighbor algorithm that merged closely related sequences. To assign V, D and J gene segments, CDR3 sequences were aligned to IMGT reference sequences. For a sequence to be retained, at least a six-nucleotide match to both a V gene segment and a J gene segment was required. Rearrangements were called productive when the CDR3 lacked stop codons and stayed in frame with V and J; all others were non-productive. CDR3 was defined according to IMGT convention as the region running from the second conserved V-encoded cysteine to the conserved J-encoded phenylalanine. In an earlier analysis of 550 to 650 of the donors, sequences lacking an unambiguous match to a single V gene segment were excluded. In an earlier analysis of around 590 of the donors, a V segment was called functional when productive rearrangements were above 56.7%, and segregating when the standard deviation between donors exceeded 5%. To diagnose cytomegalovirus status from the catalog of TCR beta chain sequences, a statistical classification framework was built. A later analysis assigned V and J genes by comparing TCR nucleotide sequences with IMGT/GENE-DB human TR gene sequences. In a later analysis, CDR3 sequences and most-parsimonious VDJ recombination scenarios were assigned using the TCRdist pipeline. In a later analysis, each TCR beta chain was defined by its CDR3 amino acid sequence together with its V-gene family, and reads lacking a unique V-gene family were excluded. In a later analysis, approximately 590 highly shared, low-generation-probability nucleotide sequences were removed to address suspected cross-contamination and a sequencing artifact. In a later analysis, a clonal expansion index was calculated for each public chain from normalized within-repertoire ranks of inferred template counts. Generation probabilities in a later analysis came from a VDJ recombination model fitted to out-of-frame rearrangements, and those results were checked against IGoR. A later analysis scored TCR-TCR, TCR-HLA and TCR-CMV co-occurrence with hypergeometric tests, applying a repertoire-size bias correction to TCR pairs. A later analysis estimated false discovery rates by permuting HLA or CMV assignments 20 times. In a later analysis, co-occurring TCRs were grouped with DBSCAN, and TCRdist sequence similarity was added when clustering was performed within HLA-allele-positive subsets. Co-occurrence clustering excluded repertoires with fewer than 30,000 or more than 120,000 public chains, plus five with anomalous nucleotide sharing. Entries here come from immuneACCESS through TCRdb and include only in-frame sequences with V and J called. Some clones fail to appear in such tables; in the studies checked, an unresolved V gene covers under half of the shortfall, and the cause of the remainder is unknown. V, J and clone size were drawn from that table, and D and trimming were deduced from the DNA. The sample includes over 150,000 clones, with 77% observed a single time. The ten largest account for approximately 1.3% of the sample.

The cohort comprised 666 healthy bone marrow donors. At the time of sampling, all cohort members were nominally healthy, though unrecorded immune exposures were likely present. The donor was CMV seropositive and belonged to the group of 250 to 300 seropositive cohort members. A peripheral blood sample was provided by each donor, and peripheral blood mononuclear cells were used for TCR beta sequencing. The Qiagen DNeasy Blood Extraction Kit was used to extract genomic DNA from the blood cell samples. A single count supports this clone. Its antigen specificity is not known. There are no base qualities to consult, and no much larger clone falls within one base.

The material sequenced was PBMCs. The receptor was isolated from a woman in her 30s in good health and CMV-seropositive. The chain couples TRBV2 to TRBJ2-6; the best D guess is TRBD1, with 6 bases matching. The CDR3 reads CASSINRVSGANVLTF. The DNA is TGTGCCAGCAGTATTAACAGGGTCTCTGGGGCCAACGTCCTGACTTTC.